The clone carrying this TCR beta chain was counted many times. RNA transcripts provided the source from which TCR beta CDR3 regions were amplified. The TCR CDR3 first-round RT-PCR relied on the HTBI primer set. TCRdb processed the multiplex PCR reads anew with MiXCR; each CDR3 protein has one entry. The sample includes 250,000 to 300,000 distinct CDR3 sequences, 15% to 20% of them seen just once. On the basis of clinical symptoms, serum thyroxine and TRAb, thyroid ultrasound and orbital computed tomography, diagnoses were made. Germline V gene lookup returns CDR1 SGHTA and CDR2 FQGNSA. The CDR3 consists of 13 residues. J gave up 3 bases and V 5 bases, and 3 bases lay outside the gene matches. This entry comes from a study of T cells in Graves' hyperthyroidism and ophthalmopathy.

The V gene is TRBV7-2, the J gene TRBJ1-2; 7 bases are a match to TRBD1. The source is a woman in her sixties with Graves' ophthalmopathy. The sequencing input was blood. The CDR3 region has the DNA TGTGCCAGCAGCCGGGGGACAGACTATGGCTACACCTTC. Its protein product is CASSRGTDYGYTF. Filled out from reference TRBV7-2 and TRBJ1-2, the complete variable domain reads GAGVSQSPSNKVTEKGKDVELRCDPISGHTALYWYRQSLGQGLEFLIYFQGNSAPDKSGLPSDRFSAERTGGSVSTLTIQRTQQEDSAVYLCASSRGTDYGYTFGSGTRLTVV.